This TCR beta chain was obtained from a study of T cell repertoires in cytomegalovirus infection. Study at large: Researchers turned to recently identified HLA-C-restricted CMV epitopes as well as well-studied HLA-B-restricted ones. Study results and caveats: Ex vivo, HLA-C-restricted CMV-specific TCR beta clonotypes prevailed over the rest of the response.

Each CDR3 protein gets one entry after TCRdb re-called the reads with MiXCR. The sample has about 920,000 distinct CDR3 sequences, 31% seen once. Germline assignment: CDR1 MNHNS and CDR2 SASEGT. The CDR3 sequence is 16 residues long. With 0 bases clipped from V and 0 bases from J, the junction kept 3 bases outside the gene matches. This clonotype has just a few counts. As yet, its antigen is unknown. This sequence was found in a human donor in good health (CMV status not recorded). Some clones in this sample may be carry-over from other donors' samples. This rearrangement joins TRBV6-1 to TRBJ1-1; 8 bases agree with TRBD1. The sequences come from cultured CD8+ T cells from PBMCs, collected from culture after CMV antigen stimulation. The CDR3 DNA follows: TGTGCCAGCAGTGAAGCGCTCAGGGGGCTGAACACTGAAGCTTTCTTT. Encoded protein: CASSEALRGLNTEAFF.